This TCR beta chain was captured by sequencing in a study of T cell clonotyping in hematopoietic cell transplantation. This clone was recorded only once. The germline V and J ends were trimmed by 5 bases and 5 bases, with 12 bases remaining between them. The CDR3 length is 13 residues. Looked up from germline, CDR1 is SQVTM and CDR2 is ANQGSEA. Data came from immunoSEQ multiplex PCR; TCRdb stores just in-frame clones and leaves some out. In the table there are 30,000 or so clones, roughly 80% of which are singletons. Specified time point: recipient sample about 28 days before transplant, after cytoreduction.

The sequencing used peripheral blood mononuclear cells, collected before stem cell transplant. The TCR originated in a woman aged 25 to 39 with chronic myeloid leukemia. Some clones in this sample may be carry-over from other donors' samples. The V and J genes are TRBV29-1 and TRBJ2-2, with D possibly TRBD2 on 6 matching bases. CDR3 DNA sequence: TGCAGCGTTCATCGACTAGTAACCGGGGAGCTGTTTTTT. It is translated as CSVHRLVTGELFF.